The T cell receptor beta chain described here comes from a study of T cells in Graves' hyperthyroidism and ophthalmopathy. Study-wide points: Ophthalmopathy got predicted by the model a median 6.5 months before its onset.

The definition of stable Graves' hyperthyroidism was no ophthalmopathy progression within 18 months. Diagnostic assessment was based on clinical symptoms, serum thyroxine and TRAb, thyroid ultrasound and orbital computed tomography. It was 8 to 10 ml of fresh peripheral blood that supplied the PBMCs. This clonotype was observed many times. Its antigen is not known. Researchers took RNA transcripts and amplified the TCR beta CDR3 regions from them. Researchers ran a first-round RT-PCR on the TCR CDR3 using the HTBI primer set. TCRdb ran MiXCR on the multiplex PCR reads and lists one entry per CDR3 protein. The table has 400,000 to 500,000 distinct CDR3 sequences, approximately 15% seen once. CDR3 length equals 18 residues. V lost 6 bases, J lost 3 bases, and 8 bases stayed unmatched.

The gene calls are TRBV12-3 or TRBV12-4 and TRBJ2-6; 13 bases fit TRBD2. Sequenced input: blood. The TCR originated in a woman younger than 30 with Graves' hyperthyroidism. CDR3 loop: CASSITGLAGVGANVLTF. DNA of the CDR3: TGTGCCAGCAGCATAACAGGACTAGCGGGAGTTGGGGCCAACGTCCTGACTTTC.